Listed below are T cell receptor beta chains from one sample, sequenced in a study of blood T cells in healthy people across ages. From the 5' RACE reads, TCRdb called clonotypes with MiXCR, one entry per CDR3 protein. Here the sample spans over 1,200,000 distinct CDR3 sequences, around 55% being singletons. The sample taken for sequencing was blood. The source is a man aged 18 to 29 in good health. The CDR3 runs from the conserved cysteine through the conserved F or W.

v_call	j_call	cdr3_aa
TRBV5-6	TRBJ1-5	CASSLNRQGAYQPQHF
TRBV24-1	-	CATSAETDIQETQYF
TRBV6-1	TRBJ1-2	CASSPLQGKVHHGYTF
TRBV29-1	TRBJ1-2	CSVEDGSGFSGGYTF
TRBV29-1	TRBJ2-1	CSVEQANYNEQFF
TRBV6-2/TRBV6-3	TRBJ2-7	CASSVTDPYEQYF
TRBV10-3	TRBJ2-1	CAIKEREGHDEQFF
TRBV15	TRBJ2-7	CATSRDRTAYEQYF
TRBV15	TRBJ1-6	CATSRDVQGNSPLHF
TRBV20-1	TRBJ2-1	CSTSSGGAANEQFF
TRBV6-2/TRBV6-3	TRBJ2-7	CASSYSGRATYEQYF
TRBV29-1	TRBJ1-2	CSPLQGIPYGYTF
TRBV9	TRBJ2-7	CASSVVTRGQYTDYEQYF
TRBV25-1	TRBJ2-3	CASSYDTGATDTQYF
TRBV19	TRBJ2-7	CASSTSNLASSYEQYF
TRBV14	TRBJ2-2	CASSQSWRGQSGELFF
TRBV28	TRBJ2-1	CASSSPSSGGLYEQFF
TRBV20-1	TRBJ2-5	CSARGTVGRETQYF
TRBV28	TRBJ2-5	CASTHRRGQGDFETQYF
TRBV20-1	TRBJ2-7	CSAISGSAPSLGEQYF
TRBV7-2	TRBJ1-1	CASSLDGQGEMNTEAFF
TRBV7-6	TRBJ1-2	CASSLRSGRSGYTF
TRBV7-2	TRBJ2-5	CASRATGRETQYF
TRBV7-9	TRBJ1-5	CASSSQQRGQPQHF
TRBV6-6	TRBJ2-1	CASSYSKAVEYNEQFF
TRBV20-1	TRBJ2-3	CSAQDRGRTDTQYF
TRBV27	TRBJ1-5	CASSLYRASNQPQHF
TRBV29-1	TRBJ2-1	CSATTYRPVYNEQFF
TRBV7-9	TRBJ2-7	CASSFSSNFNEQYF
TRBV20-1	TRBJ2-1	CSAAPGASNEQFF
TRBV21-1	TRBJ2-5	CASSEEGATIRETQYF
TRBV12-3/TRBV12-4	TRBJ2-3	CASSFSSGGFRDTQYF
TRBV15	TRBJ2-3	CATSRGGKDTQYF
TRBV3-1	TRBJ2-7	CASSHQYVDRVRFYEQYF
TRBV29-1	-	CSVLNTGGEQYF
TRBV12-3/TRBV12-4	TRBJ2-1	CASSLSGGQNEQFF
TRBV4-3	-	CASSILQGYEQYF
TRBV20-1	TRBJ2-1	CSAVGLGGSYNEQFF
TRBV19	TRBJ2-2	CASSIGPFDGELFF
TRBV6-6	TRBJ1-1	CASIRGVGPTEAFF
TRBV7-6	-	CASSRTGGATYEQYF
TRBV2	TRBJ2-5	CASRIRRETQYF
TRBV20-1	TRBJ1-5	CSCAGANNQPQHF
TRBV7-9	TRBJ2-5	CASSLLEGEETQYF
TRBV29-1	TRBJ1-4	CSVEGAGKLFF
TRBV20-1	TRBJ2-5	CSARTISLAQETQYF
TRBV25-1	TRBJ2-5	CARDSEETQYF
TRBV6-5	TRBJ2-1	CASRSKTSYEQFF
TRBV20-1	TRBJ2-3	CSARERSTDTQYF
TRBV12-3/TRBV12-4	-	CASSLGQLNEQYF
TRBV6-2/TRBV6-3	TRBJ2-7	CASGRLSYEQYF
TRBV12-3/TRBV12-4	TRBJ2-7	CASSLKQEQYF
TRBV7-2	TRBJ2-5	CASSSTGESGVGQETQYF
TRBV10-3	TRBJ2-5	CAISESGSRGETQYF
TRBV12-3/TRBV12-4	TRBJ2-7	CASSYRGRNYEQYF